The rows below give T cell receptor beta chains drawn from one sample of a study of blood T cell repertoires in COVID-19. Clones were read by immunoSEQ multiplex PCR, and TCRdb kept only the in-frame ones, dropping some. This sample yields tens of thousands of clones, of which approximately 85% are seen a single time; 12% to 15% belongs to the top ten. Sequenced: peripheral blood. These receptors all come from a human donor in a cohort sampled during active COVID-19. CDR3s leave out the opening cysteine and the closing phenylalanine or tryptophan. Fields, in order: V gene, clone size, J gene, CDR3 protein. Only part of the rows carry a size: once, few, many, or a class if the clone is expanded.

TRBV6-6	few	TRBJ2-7	ASSYSTSYEQY
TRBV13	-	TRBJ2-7	ASSTTGGGEQY
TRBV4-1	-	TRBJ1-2	ASSLPTGGVGGYT
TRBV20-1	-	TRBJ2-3	SAGERTQY
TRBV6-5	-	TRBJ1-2	ASSYHSGGTFYGYT
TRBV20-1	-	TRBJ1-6	SASTGGPPLH
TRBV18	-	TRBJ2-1	ASSPPLGQGTYNEQF
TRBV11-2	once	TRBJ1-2	ASSSTGVVRGYT
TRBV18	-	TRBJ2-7	ASSPGVPAGGYEQY
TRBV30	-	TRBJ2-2	AWSSPGLAEFRAGELF
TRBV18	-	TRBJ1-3	ASSPDQGSGNTIY
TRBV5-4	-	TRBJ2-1	ASSSIDRYNEQF
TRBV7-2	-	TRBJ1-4	ASSLVPGQNYATNEKLF
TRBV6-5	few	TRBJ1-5	ASRPRDRAQPQH
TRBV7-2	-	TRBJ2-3	ASTPGGATDTQY
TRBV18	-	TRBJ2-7	ASSPLGGLAGSYYEQY
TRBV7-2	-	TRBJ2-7	ASSLSGRGLEQY
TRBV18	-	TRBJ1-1	ASSLTGGDTEAF
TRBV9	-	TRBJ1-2	ASSGWGLNYGYT
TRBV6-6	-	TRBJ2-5	ASSYSGGGETQY
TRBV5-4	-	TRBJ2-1	ASSLGAVGDSVYNEQF
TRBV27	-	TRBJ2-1	ASSLRGTSYNEQF
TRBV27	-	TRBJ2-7	ASSLTTADGEQY
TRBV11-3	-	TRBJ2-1	ASSLGGRGEQF
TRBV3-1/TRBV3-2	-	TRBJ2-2	ASSQVESGELF
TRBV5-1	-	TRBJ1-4	ASSIQGERGEKLF
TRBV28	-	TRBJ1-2	ASIPGGEWDGYT
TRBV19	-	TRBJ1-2	ASKGYVGQGYFGYT
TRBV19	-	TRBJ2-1	ASSRKGDRTYNEQF
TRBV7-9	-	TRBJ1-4	ASSLDGFGEKLF
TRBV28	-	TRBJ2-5	ASSPSPGHETQY
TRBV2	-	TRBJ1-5	ASSEGGFGNQPQH
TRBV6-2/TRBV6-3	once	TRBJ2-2	ASSYPGMTGELF
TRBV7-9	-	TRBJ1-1	ASSLGQGNTEAF
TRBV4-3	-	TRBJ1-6	ASSQEQGTGSPLH
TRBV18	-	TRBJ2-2	ASSPRGQITTGELF
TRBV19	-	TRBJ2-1	ASSSGLAGSSYNEQF
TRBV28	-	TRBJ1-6	ASRTGGDSYNSPLH
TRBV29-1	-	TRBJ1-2	SVGGGGEIPYGYT
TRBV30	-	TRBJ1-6	AWRGQFSSPLH
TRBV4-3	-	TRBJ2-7	ASSQAGPGVDYEQY
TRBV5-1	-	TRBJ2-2	ASSLGGGHAGELF